The rows below give T cell receptor beta chains drawn from one sample of a study of CD8+ T cells in alopecia areata. Profiled with immunoSEQ multiplex PCR; TCRdb holds only in-frame clones, not every one. The top ten clones hold around 2.7% of a sample with more than 90,000 clones, approximately 60% of them seen once. Source material: CD4+ T cells sorted from blood. The receptors were sampled from a human donor in good health. Both conserved end residues are part of each CDR3. Each record gives: D gene, J gene, V gene, clone size, CDR3 protein, CDR3 DNA. A D gene is named only where the DNA matches it firmly. Rows give clone size only sometimes, using once, few, many, or a class for an expanded clone.

>NA|TRBJ2-4|TRBV18|few
CASCMQGAKNIQYF
TGTGCCAGCTGTATGCAGGGAGCCAAAAACATTCAGTACTTC
>NA|TRBJ1-2|TRBV5-4|few
CASSSDSRISSYGYTF
TGTGCCAGCAGCTCGGACAGTCGAATTTCTTCCTATGGCTACACCTTC
>NA|TRBJ2-3|TRBV2|NA
CASRSDTGTDTQYF
TGTGCCAGCAGATCAGACACAGGCACAGATACGCAGTATTTT
>NA|TRBJ2-6|TRBV14|NA
CASSPRRANVLTF
TGTGCCAGCAGCCCTCGGAGGGCCAACGTCCTGACTTTC
>NA|TRBJ1-5|TRBV5-1|NA
CASSLEGAGQPQHF
TGCGCCAGCAGCTTGGAAGGGGCAGGTCAGCCCCAGCATTTT
>NA|TRBJ2-6|TRBV5-1|NA
CASSLEFSGANVLTF
TGCGCCAGCAGCTTGGAGTTCTCTGGGGCCAACGTCCTGACTTTC
>NA|TRBJ1-1|TRBV5-4|NA
CASSSLVENTEAFF
TGTGCCAGCAGCTCCCTGGTAGAGAACACTGAAGCTTTCTTT
>TRBD1|TRBJ2-7|TRBV19|NA
CASSAPGQNIYEQYF
TGTGCCAGTAGTGCCCCGGGACAGAACATCTACGAGCAGTACTTC
>NA|TRBJ1-2|TRBV9|NA
CASSAHLNYGYTF
TGTGCCAGCAGCGCCCACCTAAACTATGGCTACACCTTC
>TRBD1|TRBJ1-6|TRBV2|NA
CASSAQGDYNSPLHF
TGTGCCAGCAGCGCACAGGGGGACTATAATTCACCCCTCCACTTT
>TRBD2|TRBJ2-5|TRBV25-1|NA
CASSEGGERGPGETQYF
TGTGCCAGCAGTGAAGGTGGAGAGCGGGGGCCTGGGGAGACCCAGTACTTC
>NA|TRBJ2-5|TRBV5-1|NA
CASSLQGRVQETQYF
TGCGCCAGCAGCTTACAGGGACGGGTCCAAGAGACCCAGTACTTC
>NA|TRBJ1-1|TRBV15|few
CATSRGLPRGRRTEAFF
TGTGCCACCAGCAGAGGCCTACCTCGGGGGCGGAGGACTGAAGCTTTCTTT
>NA|TRBJ2-1|TRBV29-1|few
CSVEGRALGNEQFF
TGCAGCGTTGAGGGCAGGGCCTTGGGGAATGAGCAGTTCTTC
>NA|TRBJ1-4|TRBV2|few
CASRRIGEKLFF
TGTGCCAGCAGACGGATAGGGGAAAAACTGTTTTTT
>NA|TRBJ2-7|TRBV15|few
CATRRDGHYEQYF
TGTGCCACCAGAAGGGACGGCCACTACGAGCAGTACTTC
>NA|TRBJ2-5|TRBV29-1|NA
CSAGQRGKETQYF
TGCAGCGCGGGACAAAGGGGAAAAGAGACCCAGTACTTC
>NA|TRBJ2-7|TRBV9|NA
CASSVEVSYEQYF
TGTGCCAGCAGCGTTGAGGTGTCCTACGAGCAGTACTTC
>NA|TRBJ2-7|TRBV30|few
CAWSDSGTYEQYF
TGTGCCTGGAGCGATTCCGGGACCTACGAGCAGTACTTC
>TRBD2|TRBJ2-3|TRBV5-1|few
CASSPLAGRRPDTQYF
TGCGCCAGCAGCCCCTTAGCGGGGAGGCGTCCAGATACGCAGTATTTT
>NA|TRBJ2-7|TRBV5-1|NA
CASSLYRDGYEQYF
TGCGCCAGCAGCTTGTACCGGGACGGCTACGAGCAGTACTTC
>NA|TRBJ2-5|TRBV2|NA
CASSENRARETQYF
TGTGCCAGCAGTGAAAACCGAGCACGGGAGACCCAGTACTTC
>TRBD1|TRBJ1-6|TRBV9|NA
CASSPRDRGNSPLHF
TGTGCCAGCAGCCCCCGGGACAGAGGGAATTCACCCCTCCACTTT
>NA|TRBJ1-6|TRBV2|NA
CASSTTRLDSPLHF
TGTGCCAGCAGTACTACGAGGCTAGATTCACCCCTCCACTTT
>TRBD1|TRBJ2-1|TRBV5-1|NA
CASSLAQGAAYNEQFF
TGCGCCAGCAGCTTGGCTCAGGGGGCCGCCTACAATGAGCAGTTCTTC
>NA|TRBJ1-4|TRBV5-1|NA
CASSSYRDEKLFF
TGCGCCAGCAGCTCCTACAGAGATGAAAAACTGTTTTTT
>NA|TRBJ1-6|TRBV6-5|NA
CASKQLSHGSPLHF
TGTGCCAGCAAACAACTTTCCCATGGATCACCCCTCCACTTT
>NA|TRBJ1-5|TRBV30|NA
CAWSVGGRGNQPQHF
TGTGCCTGGAGTGTAGGAGGAAGGGGCAATCAGCCCCAGCATTTT
>NA|TRBJ1-1|TRBV4-3|NA
CASSRESETEAFF
TGCGCCAGCAGCCGGGAAAGTGAAACTGAAGCTTTCTTT
>NA|TRBJ2-7|TRBV7-9|NA
CASSPNPYEQYF
TGTGCCAGCAGCCCTAACCCCTACGAGCAGTACTTC
>NA|TRBJ2-3|TRBV29-1|NA
CSACPGADTQYF
TGCAGCGCCTGTCCAGGGGCAGATACGCAGTATTTT
>NA|TRBJ2-7|TRBV30|NA
CAWSVPSPTRSYEQYF
TGTGCCTGGAGTGTACCCTCCCCGACGCGCTCCTACGAGCAGTACTTC
>NA|TRBJ1-4|TRBV5-1|NA
CASRREHEKLFF
TGCGCCAGCAGGAGGGAGCACGAAAAACTGTTTTTT
>NA|TRBJ2-7|TRBV30|NA
CAWTGKASYEQYF
TGTGCCTGGACAGGTAAAGCATCCTACGAGCAGTACTTC
>NA|TRBJ2-1|TRBV6-5|NA
CASSYWQNNEQFF
TGTGCCAGCAGTTACTGGCAAAACAATGAGCAGTTCTTC
>TRBD1|TRBJ1-4|TRBV30|NA
CAWSVQGALKLFF
TGTGCCTGGAGTGTACAGGGGGCGTTGAAACTGTTTTTT
>NA|TRBJ1-2|TRBV6-5|NA
CASSSTSGLGYGYTF
TGTGCCAGCAGTTCCACGTCAGGTTTAGGATATGGCTACACCTTC
>NA|TRBJ1-1|TRBV6-6|NA
CASAAMNTEAFF
TGTGCCAGCGCAGCCATGAACACTGAAGCTTTCTTT
>TRBD1|TRBJ2-7|TRBV7-2|NA
CASSFGGQGIGEQYF
TGTGCCAGCAGCTTTGGGGGACAGGGCATCGGTGAGCAGTACTTC
>NA|TRBJ2-1|TRBV21-1|NA
CASSNGYREHEQFF
TGTGCCAGCAGCAATGGTTACAGGGAACATGAGCAGTTCTTC
>NA|TRBJ1-6|TRBV6-5|once
CASSYWGNSPLHF
TGTGCCAGCAGTTACTGGGGGAATTCACCCCTCCACTTT
>NA|TRBJ2-1|TRBV29-1|NA
CSVEDGPNEQFF
TGCAGCGTTGAAGATGGCCCCAATGAGCAGTTCTTC
>NA|TRBJ2-7|TRBV5-1|NA
CASSPWTVQQYEQYF
TGCGCCAGCAGCCCCTGGACAGTACAACAGTACGAGCAGTACTTC
>NA|TRBJ2-3|TRBV27|NA
CASSVEGGRTDTQYF
TGTGCCAGCAGTGTAGAGGGGGGGCGCACAGATACGCAGTATTTT
>NA|TRBJ2-2|TRBV6-6|NA
CASSHDGQITGELFF
TGTGCCAGCAGTCACGACGGACAGATCACCGGGGAGCTGTTTTTT